The next 8 T cell receptor beta chains were all read from a single sample in a study of T cell repertoires in aging, cancer and after chemotherapy. TCR beta rearrangements were amplified from peripheral blood genomic DNA. Multiplex touch-down PCR with TRB-A/B primers amplified rearranged V-D-J TRB sequences. TCRdb independently ran MiXCR on the multiplex PCR reads; one entry per CDR3 protein. The repertoire holds more than 6,500 distinct CDR3 sequences, with roughly 35% as singletons. What was sequenced was blood. Every receptor here comes from a human donor in good health.

V is TRBV6-1 and J is TRBJ2-7; 12 bases are shared with TRBD1. Looked up from germline, CDR1 is MNHNS and CDR2 is SASEGT. The CDR3 extends over 15 amino acids. V shed 8 bases and J 3 bases; nucleotides not matched to a gene: 8. The CDR3, as DNA: TGTGCCAGCGAAGACGGGACAGGGGGCGGCTACGAGCAGTACTTC. The encoded protein is CASEDGTGGGYEQYF.

By its share, this clonotype is medium-sized. The chain has TRBV5-6 and TRBJ2-5, with D perhaps given as TRBD1 or TRBD2 (5 bases each). Looked up from germline, CDR1 is SGHDT and CDR2 is YYEEEE. V was trimmed by 1 base and J by 2 bases, leaving 12 bases between them. The CDR3 has 15 amino acids. CDR3 sequence (DNA): TGTGCCAGCAGCTTGCAGGCAGGGAGACAAGAGACCCAGTACTTC. Translating gives CASSLQAGRQETQYF.

The rearrangement joins TRBV7-6 to TRBJ2-2, with unresolved D. The V and J ends lost 0 bases and 6 bases respectively, with 5 bases between them. Germline assignment: CDR1 SGHVS and CDR2 FNYEAQ. The CDR3 loop spans 13 amino acids. The chain's CDR3 is CASSLAGPGELFF. The CDR3 coding sequence is TGTGCCAGCAGCTTAGCAGGGCCCGGGGAGCTGTTTTTT.

V usage is TRBV6-5 and J usage is TRBJ1-3; D not certain. The ends were cut back, 0 bases at V and 4 bases at J, with 13 bases in the middle. The CDR3 sequence is 16 residues long. Germline CDR1 MNHEY, CDR2 SVGAGI. This CDR3 reads CASSYSYQEAGNTIYF. The DNA for the CDR3 is TGTGCCAGCAGTTACTCGTACCAAGAGGCCGGAAACACCATATATTTT.

The chain recombines TRBV12-3 or TRBV12-4 with TRBJ1-6; D is perhaps TRBD1 (5 bases). Trimming removed 7 bases at V and 7 bases at J, with 17 bases between. The CDR3 is made up of 15 amino acids. The CDR3 DNA reads as TGTGCCAGCACCTTGGAGGGGCTCACAAATTCACCCCTCCACTTT. Translated: CASTLEGLTNSPLHF.

The chain carries TRBV19 and TRBJ1-2; no reliable D call. Trimming pared 4 bases from V and 3 bases from J, leaving 12 bases between. This CDR3 contains 14 residues. Germline V lookup: CDR1 LNHDA, CDR2 SQIVND (reference sequence). In nucleotides, the CDR3 is TGTGCCAGTAGTAGGCGTTTGTCAGACTATGGCTACACCTTC. It translates to CASSRRLSDYGYTF.

The J gene is TRBJ2-1, the V gene TRBV18; 11 bases are shared with TRBD2. The V segment lost 5 bases and the J segment 6 bases; nucleotides outside the gene matches: 0. The CDR3 loop spans 13 amino acids. Germline values: CDR1 KGHSH, CDR2 LQKENI. Here the CDR3 DNA reads TGTGCCAGCTCAGGGACTAGCGGCAATGAGCAGTTCTTC. Translation: CASSGTSGNEQFF. The full variable domain, with the rest looked up from reference TRBV18 and TRBJ2-1, is NAGVMQNPRHLVRRRGQEARLRCSPMKGHSHVYWYRQLPEEGLKFMVYLQKENIIDESGMPKERFSAEFPKEGPSILRIQQVVRGDSAAYFCASSGTSGNEQFFGPGTRLTVL.

This clonotype was found a few times. The CDR3 loop reads CASSPPLAGNGETQYF. The CDR3 DNA sequence: TGTGCCAGCTCACCACCCTTAGCGGGAAATGGAGAGACCCAGTACTTC. The chain carries TRBV18 and TRBJ2-5, with 8 bases identical to TRBD2. This CDR3 spans 16 amino acids. Trimming took 0 bases from V and 4 from J; bases not matched to a gene: 7. Germline assignment: CDR1 KGHSH and CDR2 LQKENI.